The source of this TCR beta chain is a study of STAT5B mutations in CD4+ large granular lymphocyte leukemia. Notes on this clone: What it recognizes is unknown.

V was clipped by 7 bases and J by 6 bases, with 15 bases between them. The germline gives CDR1 MNHEY, CDR2 SVGAGI. The CDR3 length is 13 residues. Assay: immunoSEQ multiplex PCR; the TCRdb copy retains only in-frame clones and omits some. The sample carries over 30,000 clones, nearly 90% recorded once. Healthy controls were blood donor buffy coats. Study-level findings and limits: 8/27 top patient clones versus 2/35 control clones were TRBV06-family.

This receptor was identified in a human donor in good health. Sequencing was performed on CD4+ T cells from blood buffy coats. The gene calls are TRBV6-5 and TRBJ1-2; D is perhaps TRBD1 (5 bases). The CDR3 is CASKGGADDGYTF. The CDR3 DNA follows: TGTGCCAGCAAAGGAGGGGCGGATGATGGCTACACCTTC.